The T cell receptor (beta chain) under discussion was sequenced for a study of CD8+ T cells in alopecia areata. Germline V CDR1 and CDR2: LGHNT, FRNRAP. The ends lost 6 bases at V and 3 bases at J; junction bases unmatched: 8. The CDR3 totals 15 residues. Treatment: oral pan-JAK inhibitor, 5-10 mg twice daily. Sorting from PBMCs produced CD4+ and CD8+ T cells. Sequencing relied on a cDNA template that was reverse transcribed from extracted RNA. TCRdb's table, derived via immunoSEQ multiplex PCR, lists solely in-frame clones and lacks some. The sample shows some 180,000 clones, about 48% of them seen only once.

The origin of this receptor is a human donor with alopecia areata. The chain couples TRBV12-5 to TRBJ1-1, with TRBD1 matching over 9 bases. Sequences were derived from CD8+ T cells sorted from blood, sampled at week 24, from a patient treated with tofacitinib. The CDR3 DNA sequence: TGTGCTAGTGGCCCTGGGACAGGGAGGGACACTGAAGCTTTCTTT. Residues: CASGPGTGRDTEAFF. Combining the CDR3 with reference TRBV12-5 and TRBJ1-1 gives the whole variable domain DARVTQTPRHKVTEMGQEVTMRCQPILGHNTVFWYRQTMMQGLELLAYFRNRAPLDDSGMPKDRFSAEMPDATLATLKIQPSEPRDSAVYFCASGPGTGRDTEAFFGQGTRLTVV.